Each of the 28 T cell receptor beta chains below was sequenced from the same sample in a study of T cell responses to AZD1222 COVID-19 vaccine. TCRdb keeps only in-frame clones here, not all; method: immunoSEQ multiplex PCR. Here the sample spans about 180,000 clones, about nine tenths being singletons. The sample was peripheral blood, taken 28 days after the second AZD1222 dose. These receptors were collected from an adult who received the AZD1222 COVID-19 vaccine.

With respect to this clone: Additional DNA sequences in this sample encode the identical CDR3. The V gene is TRBV10-1, the J gene TRBJ1-6; D not certain. CDR3 length: 14 amino acids. Germline V lookup: CDR1 WNHNN, CDR2 SYGVQD (reference sequence). Trimming left V 3 bases short and J 3 bases short, with 6 bases between. This chain's CDR3 is CASSDGSYNSPLHF. The CDR3 coding sequence is TGCGCCAGCAGTGATGGCAGCTATAATTCACCCCTCCACTTT.

The rearrangement uses TRBV5-1 and TRBJ1-1, with D unclear. Trimming stripped 2 bases from V and 3 bases from J, with 8 bases between. The CDR3 sequence is 13 residues long. Germline V gives CDR1 SGHRS, CDR2 YFSETQ. CDR3 nucleotide sequence: TGCGCCAGCAGCTTTAAAATTGACACTGAAGCTTTCTTT. Amino acids: CASSFKIDTEAFF.

This clone was detected once. CDR3 residues: CASSTRQGDGELFF. As DNA, the CDR3 is TGTGCCAGCAGCACACGTCAGGGGGACGGGGAGCTGTTTTTT. The chain recombines TRBV11-2 with TRBJ2-2, with 7 bases lining up with TRBD1. Germline loops: CDR1 SGHAT, CDR2 FQNNGV. The CDR3 has 14 amino acids. After removal of 5 bases from V and 7 bases from J, the junction contained 7 bases not matched to a gene.

This clone was seen just once. The V gene is TRBV5-1, the J gene TRBJ1-3, with 11 bases that match TRBD1. Germline V lookup: CDR1 SGHRS, CDR2 YFSETQ. CDR3 length equals 17 residues. V was pared by 0 bases and J by 2 bases, with 4 bases of the junction left unmatched. The CDR3 loop is CASSLELGQGAGNTIYF. The CDR3 region has the DNA TGCGCCAGCAGCTTGGAGTTGGGACAGGGGGCTGGAAACACCATATATTTT.

CDR3 loop: CASSLGAGGTGNEQFF. The CDR3 bases are TGTGCCAGCAGCTTAGGGGCCGGAGGGACGGGCAATGAGCAGTTCTTC. The V and J genes are TRBV7-3 and TRBJ2-1, with D maybe TRBD2 (6 bases). The CDR3 is 16 amino acids. V was shortened by 2 bases and J by 6 bases, with 17 bases between the two germline ends. The germline V gene has CDR1 SGHTA and CDR2 FQGTGA.

V and J are TRBV3-1 (or the pseudogene TRBV3-2) and TRBJ1-1; a possible D gene is TRBD1 (5 bases). Trimming removed 3 bases at V and 5 bases at J, with 22 bases between. This CDR3 is built from 17 residues. CDR1 is LGHDT, CDR2 YNNKEL, per germline (reference sequence). For the CDR3, the DNA is TGTGCCAGCAGCCACGCTGGGAGGGACCCCGTGGTGACTGAAGCTTTCTTT. Translating gives CASSHAGRDPVVTEAFF.

This clone was recorded only once. The genes are TRBV10-3 and TRBJ1-2; 8 nucleotides line up with TRBD1. CDR1 is ENHRY and CDR2 is SYGVKD in the germline V gene. This CDR3 is 13 amino acids long. The V segment lost 4 bases and the J segment 10 bases; nucleotides outside the gene matches: 8. The CDR3 here is CAISAPGQVVYTF. Here the CDR3 DNA reads TGTGCCATCAGTGCGCCGGGACAGGTCGTCTACACCTTC.

CDR3 DNA sequence: TGTGCCAGCAGCTCCACTACAGGGTACGAGCAGTACTTC. Translating it yields CASSSTTGYEQYF. This chain uses TRBV11-2 with TRBJ2-7; TRBD1 might be the D (6 bases). The length of the CDR3 is 13 residues. V dropped 4 bases and J dropped 4 bases, with 11 bases sitting between them. Germline V CDR1 and CDR2: SGHAT, FQNNGV.

The chain employs TRBV5-4 and TRBJ2-7, with D perhaps matching TRBD2 (7 bases). Germline V gene sequence: CDR1 SGHNT, CDR2 YYREEE (reference sequence). The CDR3 contains 15 residues. Trimming removed 2 bases from V and 0 bases from J, with 12 bases in between. The CDR3 protein is CASSFEGGGSYEQYF. The CDR3 nucleotides read TGTGCCAGCAGCTTCGAGGGAGGGGGCTCCTACGAGCAGTACTTC.

The DNA of the CDR3 is TGTGCCAGCAGTGACTCGTGGACTAGCGGGTCAGATACGCAGTATTTT. Translating gives CASSDSWTSGSDTQYF. This chain joins TRBV6-4 and TRBJ2-3; TRBD2 matches 11 bases. With V trimmed by 0 bases and J by 4 bases, 3 bases remained unmatched. From germline, CDR1 is MRHNA and CDR2 SNTAGT. This CDR3 spans 16 amino acids.

The J gene is TRBJ2-1, the V gene TRBV24-1; 7 bases fit TRBD2. The length of the CDR3 is 17 residues. V dropped 3 bases and J dropped 8; count of bases not matched to a gene: 15. CDR1 KGHDR and CDR2 SFDVKD come from the germline V gene. CDR3 nucleotide sequence: TGTGCCACCAGTGATGTATACGGGACGGCAGGGAGGGATGAGCAGTTCTTC. Amino acid sequence: CATSDVYGTAGRDEQFF.

This clone has just one count. The chain carries TRBV7-6 and TRBJ1-6; D might be TRBD1 (5 bases). CDR1 and CDR2 from the germline V gene are SGHVS and FNYEAQ. CDR3 length: 15 amino acids. V lost 1 base to trimming and J lost 7 bases, with 11 bases between them. CDR3: CASSLDEGWNSPLHF. The CDR3 DNA sequence: TGTGCCAGCAGCTTAGATGAGGGGTGGAATTCACCCCTCCACTTT.

This clone was found once. The chain has TRBV10-3 and TRBJ2-7; D may be TRBD1 or TRBD2 (5 bases each). Germline values: CDR1 ENHRY, CDR2 SYGVKD. The CDR3 is made up of 12 amino acids. The V end was cut by 7 bases, the J end by 5 bases, with 12 bases between. The CDR3 DNA follows: TGTGCCATCATGGGGGAATCCAACGAGCAGTACTTC. Translated: CAIMGESNEQYF.

This chain joins TRBV21-1 and TRBJ1-1. TRBV21-1 is a pseudogene. The CDR3 spans 15 residues. CDR3 nucleotides: TGTGCCAGCAGCAAAGGTGGCGGAGGCCCCACTGAAGCTTTCTTT. This codes for CASSKGGGGPTEAFF.

The chain uses TRBV5-1 and TRBJ2-5; TRBD2 might be the D (6 bases). The CDR3 covers 14 residues. CDR1 SGHRS and CDR2 YFSETQ come from the germline V gene. V was cut by 4 bases and J by 2 bases, with 12 bases left in between. The CDR3 bases are TGCGCCAGCAGCCCTGGGACTTTACAAGAGACCCAGTACTTC. This gives the protein CASSPGTLQETQYF.

CDR3 in DNA: TGTGCCAGCAGCTCACAGTGGACTAGCGGAACAGATACGCAGTATTTT. It yields the protein CASSSQWTSGTDTQYF. This sequence joins TRBV7-3 and TRBJ2-3; 10 bases match TRBD2. Germline-derived CDR1 and CDR2 are SGHTA and FQGTGA. J gave up 3 bases and V 4 bases, and 7 bases lay outside the gene matches. This CDR3 contains 16 residues.

V and J are TRBV28 and TRBJ2-3; D remains unclear. CDR1 and CDR2 (germline): MDHEN, SYDVKM. The CDR3 runs to 14 residues. Trimming left V 4 bases short and J 5 bases short, with 13 bases between. The CDR3 sequence is CASSSPGFGDTQYF. CDR3 in DNA: TGTGCCAGCAGTTCCCCAGGTTTTGGAGATACGCAGTATTTT. The full variable domain, with the rest looked up from reference TRBV28 and TRBJ2-3, is DVKVTQSSRYLVKRTGEKVFLECVQDMDHENMFWYRQDPGLGLRLIYFSYDVKMKEKGDIPEGYSVSREKKERFSLILESASTNQTSMYLCASSSPGFGDTQYFGPGTRLTVL.

The gene calls are TRBV7-2 and TRBJ2-1; 8 bases map to TRBD2. The germline gives CDR1 SGHTA, CDR2 FQGNSA. J gave up 4 bases and V 5 bases, and 16 bases lay outside the gene matches. The CDR3 sequence is 18 residues long. The CDR3 is CASSTDPGRAPSYNEQFF. As DNA, the CDR3 is TGTGCCAGCAGCACGGACCCCGGGAGGGCCCCCTCTTACAATGAGCAGTTCTTC.

The rearrangement uses TRBV5-4 and TRBJ1-2; tentative D call: TRBD1 (5 bases). CDR3 length: 12 residues. CDR1 SGHNT and CDR2 YYREEE come from the germline V gene (reference sequence). Trimming stripped 4 bases from V and 7 bases from J, with 11 bases between. CDR3 residues: CASSLGGFGYTF. CDR3 bases: TGTGCCAGCAGCCTGGGGGGTTTTGGCTACACCTTC. The entire variable domain, with the rest obtained from reference TRBV5-4 and TRBJ1-2, is as follows: ETGVTQSPTHLIKTRGQQVTLRCSSQSGHNTVSWYQQALGQGPQFIFQYYREEENGRGNFPPRFSGLQFPNYSSELNVNALELDDSALYLCASSLGGFGYTFGSGTRLTVV.

The rearrangement links TRBV7-3 to TRBJ2-1; D unresolved. Germline CDR1 SGHTA, CDR2 FQGTGA. The CDR3 is 14 residues long. Trimming took off 2 bases at V and 6 bases at J, with 11 bases between the two ends. Here the CDR3 DNA reads TGTGCCAGCAGCTTAGCGAGCCCCACCAATGAGCAGTTCTTC. Protein product: CASSLASPTNEQFF. Full variable domain (outside the CDR3, taken from reference TRBV7-3 and TRBJ2-1): GAGVSQTPSNKVTEKGKYVELRCDPISGHTALYWYRQSLGQGPEFLIYFQGTGAADDSGLPNDRFFAVRPEGSVSTLKIQRTERGDSAVYLCASSLASPTNEQFFGPGTRLTVL.

The V and J genes are TRBV3-1 (or the pseudogene TRBV3-2) and TRBJ1-5; D is undetermined. This CDR3 is 17 amino acids long. Between the trimmed V and J ends, which lost 1 base and 0 bases, there was a span of 13 bases. CDR1 is LGHDT, CDR2 YNNKEL, per germline (reference sequence). Here the CDR3 DNA reads TGTGCCAGCAGCCAAGCCGCGGGAGGTTATAGCAATCAGCCCCAGCATTTT. Protein product: CASSQAAGGYSNQPQHF.

This clone was detected a few times. This chain uses TRBV2 with TRBJ2-5; D might be TRBD1 (6 bases). V was shortened by 6 bases and J by 5 bases, with 13 bases between the two germline ends. CDR1 is SNHLY and CDR2 is FYNNEI in the germline V gene. This CDR3 has 13 amino acids. The CDR3 reads CASRQGAQETQYF. The DNA of the CDR3 is TGTGCCAGCAGACAGGGTGCGCAGGAGACCCAGTACTTC. The variable domain in full, with the rest retrieved from reference TRBV2 and TRBJ2-5, is EPEVTQTPSHQVTQMGQEVILRCVPISNHLYFYWYRQILGQKVEFLVSFYNNEISEKSEIFDDQFSVERPDGSNFTLKIRSTKLEDSAMYFCASRQGAQETQYFGPGTRLLVL.

The CDR3 nucleotides are TGTGCCAGCATGTACGGGATAGTCGACGAGCAGTACTTC. This codes for CASMYGIVDEQYF. The chain uses TRBV28 and TRBJ2-7; TRBD2 might be the D (5 bases). Trimming cost V 7 bases and J 5 bases, with 15 bases left between them. CDR3 length: 13 residues. CDR1 is MDHEN, CDR2 SYDVKM, per germline.

The rearrangement uses TRBV5-1 and TRBJ1-1; D is unresolved. CDR1 and CDR2 (germline): SGHRS, YFSETQ. V was clipped by 8 bases and J by 1 base, with 15 bases between them. This CDR3 is 14 amino acids long. As DNA, the CDR3 is TGCGCCAGTAAGGAAGGGCCTGGGAACACTGAAGCTTTCTTT. Translating gives CASKEGPGNTEAFF.

The rearrangement links TRBV7-9 to TRBJ1-3; D possibly corresponds to TRBD1 (6 bases). The germline gives CDR1 SEHNR, CDR2 FQNEAQ (reference sequence). The CDR3 sequence is 12 residues long. The CDR3 nucleotides read TGTGCATACGGGACACCCGGAAACACCATATATTTT. It codes for CAYGTPGNTIYF.

The chain uses TRBV7-6 and TRBJ1-6; D perhaps matches TRBD1 (6 bases). The CDR3 covers 15 residues. CDR1 and CDR2 from the germline V gene are SGHVS and FNYEAQ. Trimming shortened V by 3 bases and J by 6 bases, and 12 bases separated the two germline ends. In DNA form, the CDR3 reads TGTGCCAGCAGCTTTGGGCAGGGGAGTAATTCACCCCTCCACTTT. This translates into CASSFGQGSNSPLHF. Looking up the rest from reference TRBV7-6 and TRBJ1-6 gives the full variable domain: GAGVSQSPRYKVTKRGQDVALRCDPISGHVSLYWYRQALGQGPEFLTYFNYEAQQDKSGLPNDRFSAERPEGSISTLTIQRTEQRDSAMYRCASSFGQGSNSPLHFGNGTRLTVT.

The chain links TRBV28 to TRBJ1-5; no firm D call. The CDR3 totals 13 residues. Between the trimmed V and J ends, which lost 6 bases and 0 bases, there was a span of 6 bases. In germline, CDR1 is MDHEN, CDR2 SYDVKM. As DNA, the CDR3 is TGTGCCAGCAGGCCGAGTAGCAATCAGCCCCAGCATTTT. It is translated as CASRPSSNQPQHF.

The chain is built from TRBV3-1 (or the pseudogene TRBV3-2) and TRBJ2-1; D may match TRBD1 or TRBD2 (5 bases each). This CDR3 spans 15 amino acids. The V end was cut by 5 bases, the J end by 7 bases, with 18 bases between. The germline V gene has CDR1 LGHDT and CDR2 YNNKEL (reference sequence). The CDR3 region is CASSYTWDGLNEQFF. CDR3 DNA sequence: TGTGCCAGCAGCTATACTTGGGACGGTTTGAATGAGCAGTTCTTC.